Listed here are 26 T cell receptor beta chains from one sample, sequenced in a study of blood T cell repertoires in COVID-19. TCRdb keeps only in-frame clones here, not all; method: immunoSEQ multiplex PCR. The table shows 150,000 to 180,000 clones, with about 85% occurring only once. Sequencing used peripheral blood. These receptors were collected from a woman in her 70s with acute or convalescent COVID-19.

The gene calls are TRBV6-6 and TRBJ2-3; TRBD2 matches at 11 bases. This CDR3 has 18 amino acids. The J segment lost 0 bases and the V segment lost 5 bases, leaving 10 bases of the junction unmatched. In germline, CDR1 is MNHNY, CDR2 SVGAGI (reference sequence). CDR3: CASSRGSGGGPSTDTQYF. The DNA for the CDR3 is TGTGCCAGCAGTCGAGGTAGCGGGGGGGGCCCTAGCACAGATACGCAGTATTTT.

V usage is TRBV28 and J usage is TRBJ2-5, with TRBD1 matching over 7 bases. The germline CDR1 and CDR2 sequences are MDHEN and SYDVKM. The CDR3 loop spans 13 amino acids. The V gene end was trimmed by 8 bases and the J gene end by 1 base; junction bases not matched to a gene: 4. The CDR3 nucleotides are TGTGCCAGCCTCCAGGGGGTCCAAGAGACCCAGTACTTC. As protein: CASLQGVQETQYF.

The chain joins TRBV6-8 to TRBJ2-7, with 9 bases that match TRBD1. From germline, CDR1 is MNHGY and CDR2 SAAAGT. J lost 6 bases, V lost 2 bases, and 11 bases had no gene match. This CDR3 contains 16 residues. The CDR3 protein is CASSYPQGQGSIEQYV. The CDR3 DNA reads TGTGCCAGCAGTTACCCCCAGGGACAGGGATCGATCGAGCAGTACGTC.

The sample holds a few counts of this clone. The rearrangement joins TRBV2 to TRBJ2-1, with 9 bases matching TRBD2. V shed 6 bases and J 5 bases; nucleotides not matched to a gene: 5. The CDR3 contains 14 residues. Germline assignment: CDR1 SNHLY and CDR2 FYNNEI. The chain's CDR3 is CASRRTSVDNEQFF. The CDR3 region has the DNA TGTGCCAGCAGACGGACTAGCGTAGACAATGAGCAGTTCTTC.

This clone has just one count. This chain links TRBV6-2 or TRBV6-3 with TRBJ2-7; TRBD1 is a possible D gene (5 bases). The CDR3 has 12 amino acids. Germline V gene sequence: CDR1 MNHEY, CDR2 SVGEGT. Trimming removed 6 bases from V and 6 bases from J, with 12 bases in between. The CDR3 loop reads CASSSTGSEQYF. As DNA, the CDR3 is TGTGCCAGCAGCTCAACAGGATCCGAGCAGTACTTC.

The chain combines TRBV2 with TRBJ1-6; D is possibly TRBD1 (6 bases). The germline CDR1 and CDR2 sequences are SNHLY and FYNNEI. The CDR3 has 13 residues. The ends were cut back, 6 bases at V and 9 bases at J, with 12 bases in the middle. This CDR3 is CASSARDTSPLHF. The CDR3 region has the DNA TGTGCCAGCAGCGCCCGGGACACTTCACCCCTCCACTTT.

A word on this clone: Other DNA sequences from this sample encode an identical CDR3 as well. This chain uses TRBV7-2 with TRBJ1-5; maybe TRBD1 (6 bases). The germline gives CDR1 SGHTA, CDR2 FQGNSA. With 2 bases removed from V and 4 bases from J, the gap between germline ends came to 9 bases. The CDR3 contains 14 residues. CDR3 loop: CASSLSQGNQPQHF. The CDR3 DNA is TGTGCCAGCAGCTTATCTCAGGGGAATCAGCCCCAGCATTTT.

The chain combines TRBV2 with TRBJ2-7; TRBD1 agrees at 9 bases. Germline V gene data show CDR1 as SNHLY and CDR2 as FYNNEI. V shed 6 bases, J shed 6 bases, and the junction held 9 bases outside the gene matches. There are 14 residues in the CDR3. The CDR3 sequence: CASSYRGHSLEQYV. Written as DNA, the CDR3 is TGTGCCAGCAGCTACAGGGGGCATTCCCTCGAGCAGTACGTC.

The V gene is TRBV6-2 or TRBV6-3, the J gene TRBJ2-3, with 10 bases matching TRBD2. Germline CDR1 and CDR2: MNHEY and SVGEGT. The CDR3 loop spans 17 amino acids. J was trimmed by 2 bases and V by 3 bases; bases with no gene match: 8. CDR3 nucleotide sequence: TGTGCCAGCAGTTATGTGAGCGGGGGGGCCGACACAGATACGCAGTATTTT. As protein: CASSYVSGGADTDTQYF.

The chain has TRBV3-1 (or the pseudogene TRBV3-2) and TRBJ2-5, with D tentatively TRBD1 (5 bases). CDR3 size: 14 residues. Germline V lookup: CDR1 LGHDT, CDR2 YNNKEL (reference sequence). V was shortened by 4 bases and J by 6 bases, with 15 bases between the two germline ends. CDR3 region: CASSLGQGPQTQYF. DNA of the CDR3: TGTGCCAGCAGCCTAGGACAAGGCCCGCAGACCCAGTACTTC.

The CDR3 coding sequence is TGTGCCAGCAGCTCATCGGGACAGGGGATCGTGACCCTCCACTTT. Protein product: CASSSSGQGIVTLHF. The chain combines TRBV7-2 with TRBJ1-6; 10 nucleotides agree with TRBD1. This CDR3 region has 15 residues. Germline CDR1 and CDR2: SGHTA and FQGNSA. The ends lost 4 bases at V and 14 bases at J; junction bases unmatched: 11. Based on the CDR3 plus reference TRBV7-2 and TRBJ1-6, the full variable domain is GAGVSQSPSNKVTEKGKDVELRCDPISGHTALYWYRQSLGQGLEFLIYFQGNSAPDKSGLPSDRFSAERTGGSVSTLTIQRTQQEDSAVYLCASSSSGQGIVTLHFGNGTRLTVT.

This clone was observed at least ten times. The chain has TRBV7-2 and TRBJ2-2; D remains unclear. Trimming took off 1 base at V and 6 bases at J, with 9 bases between the two ends. CDR1 SGHTA and CDR2 FQGNSA come from the germline V gene. This CDR3 region has 14 residues. The CDR3 DNA sequence: TGTGCCAGCAGCTTAGTTGGCCTAGCCGGGGAGCTGTTTTTT. This gives the protein CASSLVGLAGELFF. The whole variable domain, filled in from reference TRBV7-2 and TRBJ2-2, reads GAGVSQSPSNKVTEKGKDVELRCDPISGHTALYWYRQSLGQGLEFLIYFQGNSAPDKSGLPSDRFSAERTGGSVSTLTIQRTQQEDSAVYLCASSLVGLAGELFFGEGSRLTVL.

The chain joins TRBV15 to TRBJ2-7, with D tentatively TRBD2 (5 bases). Trimming pared 0 bases from V and 3 bases from J, leaving 12 bases between. Germline CDR1 and CDR2: LNHNV and YYDKDF (reference sequence). This CDR3 is built from 15 residues. For the CDR3, the DNA is TGTGCCACCAGCAGAGATCGGACGGGGATCTACGAGCAGTACTTC. This encodes CATSRDRTGIYEQYF.

There are a few counts of this clone. The chain joins TRBV2 to TRBJ1-3; no reliable D call. Germline V CDR1 and CDR2: SNHLY, FYNNEI. The CDR3 is 14 amino acids. Trimming cost V 2 bases and J 0 bases, with 5 bases left between them. For the CDR3, the DNA is TGTGCCAGCAGTGAAACAGACTCTGGAAACACCATATATTTT. Translation: CASSETDSGNTIYF.

This chain uses TRBV11-2 with TRBJ1-1; 9 bases agree with TRBD1. The CDR3 loop spans 14 amino acids. The germline gives CDR1 SGHAT, CDR2 FQNNGV. V shed 5 bases, J shed 5 bases, and the junction held 6 bases outside the gene matches. CDR3 DNA sequence: TGTGCCAGCAGCGATTGGGGACAGGGAACTGAAGCTTTCTTT. This gives the protein CASSDWGQGTEAFF.

The chain carries TRBV23-1 and TRBJ1-2; tentatively, D is TRBD1 (5 bases). TRBV23-1 is treated as an ORF (open reading frame) with a function not yet certain. CDR3 length equals 16 residues. V was cut by 0 bases and J by 4 bases, with 15 bases left in between. The chain's CDR3 is CASSQSGRQPLYGYTF. In DNA form, the CDR3 reads TGCGCCAGCAGTCAATCGGGGCGTCAACCGCTCTATGGCTACACCTTC.

The chain employs TRBV15 and TRBJ2-3; possible D gene TRBD2, 6 bases. Germline V gene lookup returns CDR1 LNHNV and CDR2 YYDKDF (reference sequence). V lost 0 bases, J lost 14 bases, and 18 bases lay in between. CDR3 length: 14 amino acids. CDR3 in DNA: TGTGCCACCAGCAGAGATTACAGTAGCGGCACGGGGTATTTT. It is translated as CATSRDYSSGTGYF.

This CDR3 reads CASSYGLASYNEQFF. The CDR3 nucleotides read TGTGCCAGCAGTTACGGTTTAGCCTCTTACAATGAGCAGTTCTTC. The chain is built from TRBV6-6 and TRBJ2-1; D gene uncertain. This CDR3 region has 15 residues. The germline CDR1 and CDR2 sequences are MNHNY and SVGAGI (reference sequence). The V end was cut by 2 bases, the J end by 4 bases, with 12 bases between.

The chain employs TRBV7-8 and TRBJ2-7, with a weak D call TRBD1 (6 bases). V was cut by 5 bases and J by 1 base, with 9 bases left in between. The CDR3 runs to 13 residues. Germline V lookup: CDR1 SGHVS, CDR2 FQNEAQ. CDR3 in amino acids: CASSRRGSYEQYV. The DNA for the CDR3 is TGTGCCAGCAGCCGCAGGGGATCCTACGAGCAGTACGTC.

CDR3 nucleotides: TGTGCCAGTAGGGTAGGACAGGGAGGTTCTGGCGGACAGCCCCAGCATTTT. It codes for CASRVGQGGSGGQPQHF. J is TRBJ1-5 and V is TRBV19; 8 nucleotides line up with TRBD1. J gave up 7 bases and V 6 bases, and 17 bases lay outside the gene matches. This CDR3 spans 17 amino acids. The V gene's germline CDR1 is LNHDA and CDR2 SQIVND (reference sequence).

The CDR3 nucleotides are TGTGCCAGCAGCTTAGGACCGGGACAGGGAGGGGAGACCCAGTACTTC. Translating gives CASSLGPGQGGETQYF. This chain connects TRBV11-3 to TRBJ2-5; 9 positions match TRBD1. CDR3 length: 16 residues. CDR1 and CDR2 from the germline V gene are SGHNT and YENEEA. V trimming: 1 base; J trimming: 5 bases; junction bases outside the gene matches: 8.

V and J are TRBV10-3 and TRBJ2-1; 8 bases agree with TRBD1. The V gene's germline CDR1 is ENHRY and CDR2 SYGVKD. This CDR3 contains 16 residues. Trimming cost V 4 bases and J 7 bases; bases outside gene matches: 12. The CDR3 is CAISGLDRDKGNEQFF. The CDR3 nucleotides are TGTGCCATCAGTGGCTTGGACAGGGATAAGGGGAATGAGCAGTTCTTC.

The chain carries TRBV12-3 or TRBV12-4 and TRBJ1-5; D is unresolved. The length of the CDR3 is 12 residues. Trimming left V 6 bases short and J 8 bases short, with 11 bases between. The CDR3 sequence: CASSQRAEPQHF. The CDR3 bases are TGTGCCAGCAGCCAAAGAGCGGAGCCCCAGCATTTT.

This clone turned up a few times. J is TRBJ1-4 and V is TRBV6-6; 7 positions match TRBD1. The germline CDR1 and CDR2 sequences are MNHNY and SVGAGI (reference sequence). With V trimmed by 2 bases and J by 0 bases, 3 bases remained unmatched. This CDR3 region has 16 residues. As DNA, the CDR3 is TGTGCCAGCAGTTACCACAGGGGCTCAACTAATGAAAAACTGTTTTTT. This sequence encodes CASSYHRGSTNEKLFF.

The V call is TRBV28, the J call TRBJ1-5, with 9 bases lining up with TRBD1. V gave up 7 bases and J gave up 6 bases; unmatched junction bases: 10. Per the germline V gene, CDR1 is MDHEN and CDR2 is SYDVKM. The CDR3 loop spans 15 amino acids. CDR3 region: CASTETGGAGQPQHF. CDR3 coding DNA: TGTGCCAGCACCGAAACAGGGGGCGCGGGTCAGCCCCAGCATTTT.

J is TRBJ2-7 and V is TRBV4-3; TRBD1 aligns across 8 bases. This CDR3 is 17 amino acids long. The germline V gene has CDR1 LGHNA and CDR2 YSLEER. Trimming at V came to 3 bases and at J to 0 bases, leaving 10 bases not matched to a gene. The CDR3 DNA reads as TGCGCCAGCAGCCATGGTAACAGGGGGGCGAGCTCCTACGAGCAGTACTTC. Translation: CASSHGNRGASSYEQYF.